These 8 T cell receptor beta chains were all obtained from the same sample, sequenced in a study of identical twins. TCRdb re-called the 5' RACE reads with MiXCR, one entry per CDR3 protein. The sample lists 240,000 or so distinct CDR3 sequences; about 10% were seen once. The sequenced sample was memory T cells sorted from blood. The receptors here all came from a man aged 45 to 65 in good health.

This clonotype was recorded many times. The chain joins TRBV12-3 or TRBV12-4 to TRBJ2-3; perhaps TRBD2 as D (6 bases). The CDR3 has 16 amino acids. Trimming took off 6 bases at V and 6 bases at J, with 22 bases between the two ends. CDR3 coding DNA: TGTGCCAGCAGGCTCCATCCGACTAGTGGGTCCGATACGCAGTATTTT. Translation: CASRLHPTSGSDTQYF.

The gene calls are TRBV11-2 and TRBJ1-4; tentatively, D is TRBD1 (6 bases). V was trimmed by 2 bases and J by 8 bases, leaving 12 bases between them. The length of the CDR3 is 14 residues. CDR1 is SGHAT, CDR2 FQNNGV, per germline. CDR3 amino acids: CASSLSQGTEKLFF. The CDR3 DNA is TGTGCCAGCAGCTTATCCCAGGGGACCGAAAAACTGTTTTTT.

At least ten counts were recorded for this clonotype. This sequence joins TRBV6-2 or TRBV6-3 and TRBJ1-4; no firm D call. Trimming stripped 6 bases from V and 8 bases from J, with 10 bases between. Germline CDR1 MNHEY, CDR2 SVGEGT. The CDR3 is 12 residues long. CDR3 sequence (DNA): TGTGCCAGCAGCCCTGCGGACGAAAAACTGTTTTTT. Its translation: CASSPADEKLFF.

V and J are TRBV6-2 or TRBV6-3 and TRBJ2-2; the D is unclear. CDR1 MNHEY and CDR2 SVGEGT come from the germline V gene. V was cut by 3 bases and J by 7 bases, with 6 bases left in between. The CDR3 consists of 12 residues. Here the CDR3 DNA reads TGTGCCAGCAGTTATTTCGACGGGGAGCTGTTTTTT. Its translation is CASSYFDGELFF.

The sample holds a few counts of this clonotype. The J gene is TRBJ2-7, the V gene TRBV20-1; TRBD1 aligns across 8 bases. Germline trimming cut 6 bases from V and 0 bases from J; bases unmatched to any gene: 7. This CDR3 spans 14 amino acids. In germline, CDR1 is DFQATT, CDR2 SNEGSKA (reference sequence). The CDR3 spells CSATGTGYSYEQYF. Written as DNA, the CDR3 is TGCAGTGCCACCGGGACAGGATACTCCTACGAGCAGTACTTC.

This clonotype was picked up many times. V is TRBV7-9 and J is TRBJ2-3, with 9 bases that match TRBD2. Germline CDR1 SEHNR, CDR2 FQNEAQ (reference sequence). The CDR3 is 15 residues long. Germline trimming cut 4 bases from V and 2 bases from J; bases unmatched to any gene: 4. The DNA of the CDR3 is TGTGCCAGCAGCTCTCGACTAGCGGTCACAGATACGCAGTATTTT. This codes for CASSSRLAVTDTQYF.

This clonotype has just a few counts. This sequence joins TRBV12-3 or TRBV12-4 and TRBJ1-4; 7 nucleotides agree with TRBD1. CDR3 length equals 18 residues. V lost 6 bases, J lost 3 bases, and 16 bases stayed unmatched. CDR3 amino acids: CASSPLDWTGLPNEKLFF. CDR3 nucleotides: TGTGCCAGCAGCCCTCTCGACTGGACAGGCCTTCCTAATGAAAAACTGTTTTTT.

This clonotype has a handful of counts. The genes are TRBV3-1 and TRBJ1-2; D is unresolved. The germline V gene encodes CDR1 LGHDT and CDR2 YNNKEL (reference sequence). The CDR3 length is 11 residues. V was clipped by 0 bases and J by 5 bases, with 1 base between them. The CDR3 spells CASSQEYGYTF. CDR3 DNA: TGTGCCAGCAGCCAAGAGTATGGCTACACCTTC.